This T cell receptor beta chain emerged from a study of low-dose radiotherapy and immunotherapy resistance in tumors. Overall study context: Each patient was administered nivolumab intravenously at 240 mg, which was a flat dose, every two weeks, along with intravenous ipilimumab at 1 mg/kg every six weeks.

This clonotype was picked up many times. Regarding time point: after trial treatment. Sample treatment: LDRT plus nivolumab, ipilimumab, low-dose cyclophosphamide and aspirin (RACIN trial). Primers targeting TRAV and TRBV primed first-strand cDNA, covering alpha and beta chains. TCR amplification ran roughly 21 PCR cycles using constant-region and V-primer adapter primers. The mRNA which had been isolated was amplified by in vitro transcription. TCRdb re-called the reads through MiXCR, storing one row per CDR3 protein. The sample has around 84,000 distinct CDR3 sequences, around 17% seen once. In germline, CDR1 is LGHDT, CDR2 YNNKEL (reference sequence). V gave up 4 bases and J gave up 2 bases; unmatched junction bases: 7. This CDR3 is built from 15 residues.

This sample comprised PBMCs, obtained after low-dose radiotherapy plus immunotherapy. The chain joins TRBV3-1 to TRBJ2-5, with 7 positions matching TRBD1. The sequence was collected from a male donor with prostate cancer. The CDR3 here is CASSLRTGLQETQYF. The CDR3 DNA follows: TGTGCCAGCAGCCTCAGGACAGGACTTCAAGAGACCCAGTACTTC.